The T cell receptor beta chain under discussion was sequenced for a study of T cell changes during pregnancy in multiple sclerosis. The assay was immunoSEQ multiplex PCR, and TCRdb's table has in-frame clones only and misses some. The data show about 75,000 clones, around 92% seen once. This CDR3 is 14 amino acids long. V lost 4 bases to trimming and J lost 5 bases, with 13 bases between them. Germline V gives CDR1 SGHNT, CDR2 YYREEE (reference sequence). The chain couples TRBV5-4 to TRBJ2-1, with D possibly being TRBD1 (6 bases). This TCR derives from a female donor in good health, enrolled as a control in a pregnancy study. Source: peripheral blood, taken in the first trimester of pregnancy. The CDR3 DNA reads TGTGCCAGCAGCAAACTCAGGGGCAACAATGAGCAGTTCTTC. It yields the protein CASSKLRGNNEQFF. Full variable domain (remainder filled in from reference TRBV5-4 and TRBJ2-1): ETGVTQSPTHLIKTRGQQVTLRCSSQSGHNTVSWYQQALGQGPQFIFQYYREEENGRGNFPPRFSGLQFPNYSSELNVNALELDDSALYLCASSKLRGNNEQFFGPGTRLTVL.